One and the same sample provided the 29 T cell receptor beta chains below, sequenced in a study of blood T cell repertoires in COVID-19. TCRdb's table, derived via immunoSEQ multiplex PCR, lists solely in-frame clones and lacks some. The repertoire holds a few hundred thousand clones, with roughly nine tenths as singletons. Source material: PBMCs or T cells enriched from blood (not recorded which). The receptor source for this set is a woman aged 25 to 39 who had recovered from COVID-19.

The chain carries TRBV29-1 and TRBJ2-7, with D tentatively TRBD2 (6 bases). The germline CDR1 and CDR2 sequences are SQVTM and ANQGSEA. The germline V and J ends were trimmed by 4 bases and 6 bases, with 13 bases remaining between them. This CDR3 contains 12 residues. The CDR3 DNA reads as TGCAGCGTTGTGGGGGGACCGGGCGAGCAGTACTTC. Protein product: CSVVGGPGEQYF.

This rearrangement joins TRBV5-8 to TRBJ1-3, with 8 positions matching TRBD1. Germline V gene sequence: CDR1 SGHTS, CDR2 YDEGEE. The CDR3 totals 16 residues. J lost 2 bases, V lost 4 bases, and 8 bases had no gene match. CDR3 residues: CASSRQDRETGNTIYF. Here the CDR3 DNA reads TGTGCCAGCAGCAGACAGGACAGGGAGACTGGAAACACCATATATTTT.

The rearrangement uses TRBV2 and TRBJ2-1; weak D call: TRBD2 (6 bases). Germline lookup yields CDR1 SNHLY and CDR2 FYNNEI. The CDR3 totals 12 residues. V dropped 4 bases and J dropped 8 bases, with 9 bases sitting between them. The CDR3 is CASSGLGHEQFF. The CDR3, as DNA: TGTGCCAGCAGTGGACTAGGACATGAGCAGTTCTTC. Full variable domain (outside the CDR3, taken from reference TRBV2 and TRBJ2-1): EPEVTQTPSHQVTQMGQEVILRCVPISNHLYFYWYRQILGQKVEFLVSFYNNEISEKSEIFDDQFSVERPDGSNFTLKIRSTKLEDSAMYFCASSGLGHEQFFGPGTRLTVL.

This clone showed up just once. J is TRBJ2-1 and V is TRBV7-8; D call uncertain. V shed 0 bases and J shed 4 bases, with 7 bases lying between them. In germline, CDR1 is SGHVS, CDR2 FQNEAQ. The CDR3 is 14 residues long. CDR3 nucleotide sequence: TGTGCCAGCAGCTTAGCTTTCGCGTACAATGAGCAGTTCTTC. This encodes CASSLAFAYNEQFF. Using reference TRBV7-8 and TRBJ2-1 for the parts outside the CDR3, the full variable domain is GAGVSQSPRYKVAKRGQDVALRCDPISGHVSLFWYQQALGQGPEFLTYFQNEAQLDKSGLPSDRFFAERPEGSVSTLKIQRTQQEDSAVYLCASSLAFAYNEQFFGPGTRLTVL.

The V and J genes are TRBV11-1 and TRBJ1-2; 8 bases align to TRBD1. The CDR3 consists of 16 residues. Trimming took 3 bases from V and 7 from J; bases not matched to a gene: 13. Germline loops: CDR1 SGHAT, CDR2 FQDESV (reference sequence). CDR3 residues: CASSLGSGTGVSGYTF. The CDR3 nucleotides are TGTGCCAGCAGCTTGGGCTCCGGGACAGGAGTCTCTGGCTACACCTTC.

This rearrangement joins TRBV4-1 to TRBJ2-7; 9 bases line up with TRBD1. This CDR3 is built from 13 residues. V gave up 4 bases and J gave up 4 bases; unmatched junction bases: 2. Looked up from germline, CDR1 is MGHRA and CDR2 is YSYEKL. Here the CDR3 DNA reads TGCGCCAGCAGCCCGGACAGGGGATACGAGCAGTACTTC. Residues: CASSPDRGYEQYF.

The V call is TRBV28, the J call TRBJ1-5, with D tentatively TRBD1 (5 bases). The CDR3 extends over 18 amino acids. Germline CDR1 and CDR2: MDHEN and SYDVKM. The germline V and J ends were trimmed by 6 bases and 0 bases, with 21 bases remaining between them. Here the CDR3 DNA reads TGTGCCAGCAGACGGACACTTCGCAAGGGCTATAGCAATCAGCCCCAGCATTTT. Amino acid sequence: CASRRTLRKGYSNQPQHF.

The chain joins TRBV7-2 to TRBJ1-6; 8 nucleotides align to TRBD1. Germline V gene lookup returns CDR1 SGHTA and CDR2 FQGNSA. J lost 3 bases, V lost 1 base, and 5 bases had no gene match. The CDR3 sequence is 17 residues long. DNA for the CDR3: TGTGCCAGCAGCTTAGAACGGACAGGGTACTATAATTCACCCCTCCACTTT. As protein: CASSLERTGYYNSPLHF.

This sequence joins TRBV7-9 and TRBJ2-5; D might be TRBD1 (6 bases). The V gene's germline CDR1 is SEHNR and CDR2 FQNEAQ (reference sequence). V shed 3 bases and J shed 5 bases, with 10 bases lying between them. This CDR3 is 13 amino acids long. CDR3: CASSLGAVETQYF. As DNA, the CDR3 is TGTGCCAGCAGCTTGGGGGCGGTTGAGACCCAGTACTTC.

The chain joins TRBV2 to TRBJ1-2, with D possibly TRBD1 on 5 matching bases. Germline loops: CDR1 SNHLY, CDR2 FYNNEI. The CDR3 covers 13 residues. Trimming cost V 6 bases and J 2 bases, with 10 bases left between them. The CDR3 DNA reads as TGTGCCAGCAGACAGGCAGGGAACTATGGCTACACCTTC. It encodes CASRQAGNYGYTF.

To note about this clone: The sample has other DNA sequences that encode this CDR3 too. The chain employs TRBV12-3 or TRBV12-4 and TRBJ1-5; D is undetermined. The CDR3 consists of 13 residues. The V end lost 3 bases, the J end lost 4 bases, and 7 bases lay between the germline ends. CDR3 loop: CASSFGRNQPQHF. The CDR3 coding sequence is TGTGCCAGCAGTTTCGGGAGGAATCAGCCCCAGCATTTT.

This chain uses TRBV7-2 with TRBJ2-2, with D maybe TRBD2 (7 bases). CDR1 and CDR2 from the germline V gene are SGHTA and FQGNSA. The CDR3 length is 16 residues. Between the trimmed V and J ends, which lost 5 bases and 8 bases, there was a span of 21 bases. The CDR3 spells CASSPAVGGAGGELFF. The CDR3 DNA is TGTGCCAGCAGCCCTGCCGTAGGGGGGGCCGGTGGGGAGCTGTTTTTT.

The CDR3 spells CASSLRTGAMNTEAFF. CDR3 nucleotide sequence: TGTGCCAGCAGCTTAAGGACAGGGGCCATGAACACTGAAGCTTTCTTT. The V gene is TRBV11-3, the J gene TRBJ1-1; 9 nucleotides line up with TRBD1. Germline V lookup: CDR1 SGHNT, CDR2 YENEEA. Trimming removed 2 bases from V and 0 bases from J; junction bases left unmatched: 4. The CDR3 consists of 16 residues.

The V and J genes are TRBV6-5 and TRBJ2-3, with TRBD2 matching over 7 bases. This CDR3 comprises 15 residues. V shed 0 bases, J shed 4 bases, and the junction held 4 bases outside the gene matches. Germline-derived CDR1 and CDR2 are MNHEY and SVGAGI. CDR3 protein: CASSYSTSMADTQYF. Here the CDR3 DNA reads TGTGCCAGCAGTTACTCGACTAGCATGGCAGATACGCAGTATTTT.

The CDR3: CASSEAPGLLNYGYTF. The CDR3 DNA reads TGTGCCAGCAGTGAGGCACCGGGACTGCTTAACTATGGCTACACCTTC. The chain is built from TRBV6-1 and TRBJ1-2; TRBD1 might be the D (5 bases). The germline V gene has CDR1 MNHNS and CDR2 SASEGT. V lost 3 bases and J lost 1, with 15 bases in between. The CDR3 is 16 amino acids.

The chain combines TRBV28 with TRBJ1-1; perhaps TRBD1 as D (5 bases). Looked up from germline, CDR1 is MDHEN and CDR2 is SYDVKM. V was pared by 6 bases and J by 1 base, with 9 bases between. The CDR3 contains 13 residues. The CDR3 DNA reads TGTGCCAGCAGATTCAGGGAGAACACTGAAGCTTTCTTT. The encoded protein is CASRFRENTEAFF.

This chain uses TRBV3-1 (or the pseudogene TRBV3-2) with TRBJ1-2; maybe TRBD1 (6 bases). CDR1 is LGHDT, CDR2 YNNKEL, per germline (reference sequence). Trimming stripped 1 base from V and 3 bases from J, with 12 bases between. This CDR3 has 15 amino acids. The CDR3 spells CASSQGTAQDYGYTF. The DNA of the CDR3 is TGTGCCAGCAGCCAAGGGACAGCCCAAGACTATGGCTACACCTTC.

The chain recombines TRBV14 with TRBJ2-1, with 9 nucleotides matching TRBD1. The V gene's germline CDR1 is SGHDN and CDR2 FVKESK. This CDR3 is 15 amino acids long. J lost 3 bases, V lost 5 bases, and 5 bases had no gene match. Written as DNA, the CDR3 is TGTGCCAGCAGCGAACAGGGGGCATTCTACAATGAGCAGTTCTTC. Amino acids: CASSEQGAFYNEQFF.

In this sample, this clone turned up once. The chain employs TRBV11-3 and TRBJ2-5, with D perhaps matching TRBD2 (7 bases). Germline CDR1 SGHNT, CDR2 YENEEA. This CDR3 contains 16 residues. Trimming removed 1 base from V and 1 base from J, with 13 bases in between. This CDR3 reads CASSLGFAGAQETQYF. The CDR3 nucleotides are TGTGCCAGCAGCTTAGGGTTTGCGGGGGCCCAAGAGACCCAGTACTTC.

The gene calls are TRBV5-1 and TRBJ1-2; TRBD1 is a possible D gene (6 bases). Trimming removed 1 base from V and 6 bases from J, with 10 bases in between. The CDR3 is 13 amino acids. Germline V gene data show CDR1 as SGHRS and CDR2 as YFSETQ. This CDR3 is CASSLNRVDGYTF. The CDR3 bases are TGCGCCAGCAGCTTGAACAGGGTGGATGGCTACACCTTC.

V gene TRBV5-4 combines with J gene TRBJ2-1, with 7 bases lining up with TRBD1. Trimming cost V 4 bases and J 3 bases; bases outside gene matches: 4. The V gene's germline CDR1 is SGHNT and CDR2 YYREEE (reference sequence). The CDR3 loop spans 14 amino acids. The CDR3 DNA follows: TGTGCCAGCAGCACCGGGACAGACTACAATGAGCAGTTCTTC. Its translation is CASSTGTDYNEQFF.

The gene calls are TRBV27 and TRBJ1-5; D is possibly TRBD1 (5 bases). This CDR3 has 15 residues. Trimming left V 1 base short and J 2 bases short, with 9 bases between. The germline CDR1 and CDR2 sequences are MNHEY and SMNVEV (reference sequence). In nucleotides, the CDR3 is TGTGCCAGCAGTTTATTGGGGCAAGGCAATCAGCCCCAGCATTTT. Translating gives CASSLLGQGNQPQHF.

The count of this clone is one. The chain recombines TRBV18 with TRBJ2-7, with 9 bases identical to TRBD1. The CDR3 covers 14 residues. CDR1 is KGHSH and CDR2 is LQKENI in the germline V gene. Unmatched junction bases numbered 6, after V lost 5 bases and J lost 4 bases. In nucleotides, the CDR3 is TGTGCCAGCTCAGGCGGGACAGGGCCATACGAGCAGTACTTC. Its protein product is CASSGGTGPYEQYF. Together with reference TRBV18 and TRBJ2-7, the CDR3 gives the full variable domain: NAGVMQNPRHLVRRRGQEARLRCSPMKGHSHVYWYRQLPEEGLKFMVYLQKENIIDESGMPKERFSAEFPKEGPSILRIQQVVRGDSAAYFCASSGGTGPYEQYFGPGTRLTVT.

About this clone: Different DNA sequences within this sample yield the same CDR3. This chain uses TRBV5-1 with TRBJ1-1; 7 bases are shared with TRBD1. The CDR3 length is 13 residues. V was pared by 4 bases and J by 4 bases, with 4 bases of the junction left unmatched. In germline, CDR1 is SGHRS, CDR2 YFSETQ. Written as DNA, the CDR3 is TGCGCCAGCAGCAAGACAGGGTTCACTGAAGCTTTCTTT. This codes for CASSKTGFTEAFF.

This clone was observed a single time. The J gene is TRBJ1-2, the V gene TRBV10-3; 8 nucleotides agree with TRBD1. V was pared by 7 bases and J by 3 bases, with 7 bases of the junction left unmatched. Germline-derived CDR1 and CDR2 are ENHRY and SYGVKD. The CDR3 is 14 residues long. This CDR3 reads CAITQGAVDYGYTF. The DNA for the CDR3 is TGTGCCATCACCCAGGGGGCAGTCGACTATGGCTACACCTTC.

The V call is TRBV12-3 or TRBV12-4, the J call TRBJ2-7, with D maybe TRBD2 (6 bases). V lost 5 bases to trimming and J lost 5 bases, with 7 bases between them. This CDR3 has 11 residues. CDR3 amino acids: CASSGGNEQYF. CDR3 sequence (DNA): TGTGCCAGCAGTGGAGGGAACGAGCAGTACTTC.

V usage is TRBV7-9 and J usage is TRBJ1-1; no firm D call. Trimming took 6 bases from V and 0 from J, leaving 8 bases between them. Germline-derived CDR1 and CDR2 are SEHNR and FQNEAQ (reference sequence). The CDR3 contains 13 residues. The chain's CDR3 is CASSRNLNTEAFF. The CDR3 DNA reads TGTGCCAGCAGTCGTAATCTGAACACTGAAGCTTTCTTT.

V is TRBV28 and J is TRBJ1-5; 8 positions agree with TRBD1. The CDR3 is 16 amino acids. Germline V gives CDR1 MDHEN, CDR2 SYDVKM. Trimming cost V 3 bases and J 2 bases; bases outside gene matches: 6. CDR3 region: CASSFPTGVGNQPQHF. CDR3 nucleotide sequence: TGTGCCAGCAGTTTTCCGACAGGGGTAGGCAATCAGCCCCAGCATTTT.

The chain uses TRBV5-5 and TRBJ2-5; D remains unclear. CDR1 is SGHKS, CDR2 YYEKEE, per germline (reference sequence). V was pared by 1 base and J by 4 bases, with 8 bases between. This CDR3 contains 13 residues. The CDR3 DNA sequence: TGTGCCAGCAGCTTGAGAACACCAGAGACCCAGTACTTC. This gives the protein CASSLRTPETQYF.